Below, one T cell receptor beta chain is given with its context. The method was immunoSEQ multiplex PCR; TCRdb's version includes in-frame clones alone and lacks a portion of them. The sample shows 55,000 to 85,000 clones, approximately 90% of them seen only once. This specimen comes from a study of cytotoxic CD8 clonotypes in ibrutinib-treated CLL. This material consisted of PBMCs, taken after 12 months of ibrutinib treatment. The clonotype originates from a human donor with chronic lymphocytic leukemia.

CDR3 DNA: TGTGCCAGCAGCCAACTAATAGCGGGAGGGATCGACAATGAGCAGTTCTTC. Amino acids: CASSQLIAGGIDNEQFF. This chain joins TRBV4-2 and TRBJ2-1, with 11 bases lining up with TRBD2. CDR3 length: 17 residues. CDR1 is LGHNA and CDR2 is YNFKEQ in the germline V gene. V lost 2 bases and J lost 5; bases outside the gene matches: 8.